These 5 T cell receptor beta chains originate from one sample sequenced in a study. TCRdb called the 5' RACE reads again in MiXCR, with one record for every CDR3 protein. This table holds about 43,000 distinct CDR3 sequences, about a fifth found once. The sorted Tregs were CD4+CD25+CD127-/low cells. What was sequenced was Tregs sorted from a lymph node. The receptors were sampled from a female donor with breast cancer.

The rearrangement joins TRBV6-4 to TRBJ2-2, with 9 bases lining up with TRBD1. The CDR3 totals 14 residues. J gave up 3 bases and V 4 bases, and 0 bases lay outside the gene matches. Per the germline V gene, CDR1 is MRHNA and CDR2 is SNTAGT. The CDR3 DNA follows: TGTGCCAGCAGTGGGGACAGGGACACCGGGGAGCTGTTTTTT. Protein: CASSGDRDTGELFF.

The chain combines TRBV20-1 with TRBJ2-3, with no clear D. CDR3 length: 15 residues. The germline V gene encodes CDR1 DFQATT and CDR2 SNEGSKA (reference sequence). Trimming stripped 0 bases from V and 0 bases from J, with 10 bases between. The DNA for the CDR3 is TGCAGTGCTAGAGAAGCGAGATCTAGCACAGATACGCAGTATTTT. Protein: CSAREARSSTDTQYF.

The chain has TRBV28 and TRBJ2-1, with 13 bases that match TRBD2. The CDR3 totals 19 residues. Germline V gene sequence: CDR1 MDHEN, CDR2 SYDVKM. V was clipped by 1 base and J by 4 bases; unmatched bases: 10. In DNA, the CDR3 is TGTGCCAGCAGTTTATCCTACCTCGGGGGACTAGCGGGATACAATGAGCAGTTCTTC. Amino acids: CASSLSYLGGLAGYNEQFF.

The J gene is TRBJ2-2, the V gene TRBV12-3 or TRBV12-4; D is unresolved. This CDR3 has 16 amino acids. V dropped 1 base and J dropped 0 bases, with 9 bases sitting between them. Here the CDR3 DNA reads TGTGCCAGCAGTTTAGTATGGGGTACGAACACCGGGGAGCTGTTTTTT. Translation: CASSLVWGTNTGELFF.

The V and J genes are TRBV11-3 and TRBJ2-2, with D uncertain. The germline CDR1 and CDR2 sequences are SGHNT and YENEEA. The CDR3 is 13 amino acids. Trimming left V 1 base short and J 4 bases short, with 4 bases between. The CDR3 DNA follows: TGTGCCAGCAGCTTAGGCGTCACCGGGGAGCTGTTTTTT. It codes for CASSLGVTGELFF.